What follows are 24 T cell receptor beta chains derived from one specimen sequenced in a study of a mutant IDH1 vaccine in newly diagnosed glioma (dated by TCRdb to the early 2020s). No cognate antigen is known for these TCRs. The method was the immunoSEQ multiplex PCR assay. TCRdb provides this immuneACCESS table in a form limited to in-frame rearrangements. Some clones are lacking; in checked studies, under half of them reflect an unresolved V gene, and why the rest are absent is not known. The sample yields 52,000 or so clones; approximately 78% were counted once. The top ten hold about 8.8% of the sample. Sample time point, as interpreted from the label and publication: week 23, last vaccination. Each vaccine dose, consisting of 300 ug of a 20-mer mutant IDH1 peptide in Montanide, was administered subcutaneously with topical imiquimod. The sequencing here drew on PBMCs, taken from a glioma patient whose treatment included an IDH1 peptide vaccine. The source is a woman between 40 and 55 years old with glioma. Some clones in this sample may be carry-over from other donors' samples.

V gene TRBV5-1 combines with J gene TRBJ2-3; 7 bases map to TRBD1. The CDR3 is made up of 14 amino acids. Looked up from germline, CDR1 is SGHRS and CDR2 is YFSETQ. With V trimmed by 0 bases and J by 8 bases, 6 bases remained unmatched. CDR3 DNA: TGCGCCAGCAGCTTGGGACAGGGACACGGTACGCAGTATTTT. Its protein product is CASSLGQGHGTQYF.

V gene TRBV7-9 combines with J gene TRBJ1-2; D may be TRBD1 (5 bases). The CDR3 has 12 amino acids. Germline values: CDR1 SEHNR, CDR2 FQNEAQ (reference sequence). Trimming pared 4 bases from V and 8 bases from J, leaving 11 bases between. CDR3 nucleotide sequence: TGTGCCAGCAGCTCCGGGGACCTGGGCTACACCTTC. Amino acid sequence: CASSSGDLGYTF.

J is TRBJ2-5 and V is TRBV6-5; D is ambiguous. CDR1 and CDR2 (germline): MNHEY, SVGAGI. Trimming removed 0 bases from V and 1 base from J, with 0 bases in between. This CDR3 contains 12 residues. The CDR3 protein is CASSYSQETQYF. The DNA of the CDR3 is TGTGCCAGCAGTTACTCCCAAGAGACCCAGTACTTC.

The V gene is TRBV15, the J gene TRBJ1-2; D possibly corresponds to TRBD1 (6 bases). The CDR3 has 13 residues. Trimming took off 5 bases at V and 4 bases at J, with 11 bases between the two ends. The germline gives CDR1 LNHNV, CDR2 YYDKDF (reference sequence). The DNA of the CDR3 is TGTGCCACCAGCTTATCAGGGGTCTATGGCTACACCTTC. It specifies CATSLSGVYGYTF.

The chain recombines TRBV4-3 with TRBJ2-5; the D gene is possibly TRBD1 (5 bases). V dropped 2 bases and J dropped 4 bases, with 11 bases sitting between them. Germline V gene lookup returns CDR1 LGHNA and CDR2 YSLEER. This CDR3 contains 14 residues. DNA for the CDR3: TGCGCCAGCAGCCAACAGGGATTGCCAGAGACCCAGTACTTC. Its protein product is CASSQQGLPETQYF.

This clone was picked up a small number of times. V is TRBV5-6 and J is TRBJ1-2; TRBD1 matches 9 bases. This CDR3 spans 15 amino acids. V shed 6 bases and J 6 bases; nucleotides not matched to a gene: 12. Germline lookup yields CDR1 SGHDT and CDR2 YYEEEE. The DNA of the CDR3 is TGTGCCAGCATTAAACCCGGGACAGGGAGAAATGGCTACACCTTC. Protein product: CASIKPGTGRNGYTF.

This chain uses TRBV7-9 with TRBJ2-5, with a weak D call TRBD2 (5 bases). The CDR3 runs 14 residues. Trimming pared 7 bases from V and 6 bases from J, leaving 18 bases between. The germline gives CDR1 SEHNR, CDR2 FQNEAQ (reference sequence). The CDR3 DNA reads TGTGCCAGCACCCTCTTCGAGAGAGGGAAGACCCAGTACTTC. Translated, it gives CASTLFERGKTQYF.

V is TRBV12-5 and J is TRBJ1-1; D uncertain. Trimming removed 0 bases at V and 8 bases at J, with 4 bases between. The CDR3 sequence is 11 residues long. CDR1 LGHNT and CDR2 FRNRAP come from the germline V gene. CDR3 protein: CASGLVQEAFF. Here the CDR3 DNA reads TGTGCTAGTGGTTTGGTTCAGGAAGCTTTCTTT.

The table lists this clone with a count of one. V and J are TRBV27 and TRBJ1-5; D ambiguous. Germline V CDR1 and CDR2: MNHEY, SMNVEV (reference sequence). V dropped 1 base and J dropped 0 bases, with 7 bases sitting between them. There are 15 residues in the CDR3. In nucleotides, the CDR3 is TGTGCCAGCAGTTTATTAGCAGTTAGCAATCAGCCCCAGCATTTT. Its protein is CASSLLAVSNQPQHF.

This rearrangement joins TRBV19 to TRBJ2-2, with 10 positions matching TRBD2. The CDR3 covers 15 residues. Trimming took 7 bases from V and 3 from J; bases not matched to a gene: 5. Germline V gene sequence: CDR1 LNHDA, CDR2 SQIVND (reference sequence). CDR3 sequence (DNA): TGTGCCAGTACGCCGCTAGCGGGGGACACCGGGGAGCTGTTTTTT. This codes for CASTPLAGDTGELFF.

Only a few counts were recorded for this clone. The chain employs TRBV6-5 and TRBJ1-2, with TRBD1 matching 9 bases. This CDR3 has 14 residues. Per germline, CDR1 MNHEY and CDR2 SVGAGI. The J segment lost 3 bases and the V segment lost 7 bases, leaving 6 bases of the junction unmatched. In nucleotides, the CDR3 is TGTGCCAGCACTAGGAGGACAGGGGACTATGGCTACACCTTC. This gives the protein CASTRRTGDYGYTF.

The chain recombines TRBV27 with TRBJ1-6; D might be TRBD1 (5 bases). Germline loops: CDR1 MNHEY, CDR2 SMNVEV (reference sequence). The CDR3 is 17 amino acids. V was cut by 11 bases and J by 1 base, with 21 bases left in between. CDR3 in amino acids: CAGTVGSNGSYNSPLHF. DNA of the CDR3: TGTGCCGGGACCGTGGGGAGTAATGGGTCCTATAATTCACCCCTCCACTTT.

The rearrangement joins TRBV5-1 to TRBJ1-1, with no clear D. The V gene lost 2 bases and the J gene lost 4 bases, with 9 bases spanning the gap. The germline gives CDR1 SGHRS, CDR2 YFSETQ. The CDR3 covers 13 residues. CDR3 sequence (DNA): TGCGCCAGCAGCTTAGGCTTGGCCACTGAAGCTTTCTTT. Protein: CASSLGLATEAFF. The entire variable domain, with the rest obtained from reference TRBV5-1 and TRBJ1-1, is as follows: KAGVTQTPRYLIKTRGQQVTLSCSPISGHRSVSWYQQTPGQGLQFLFEYFSETQRNKGNFPGRFSGRQFSNSRSEMNVSTLELGDSALYLCASSLGLATEAFFGQGTRLTVV.

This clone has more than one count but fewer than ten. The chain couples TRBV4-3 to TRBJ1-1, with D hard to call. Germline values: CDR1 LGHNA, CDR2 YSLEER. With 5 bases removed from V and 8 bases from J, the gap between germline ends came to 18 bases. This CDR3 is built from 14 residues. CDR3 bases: TGCGCCAGCAGCTTCGGGAGAGGGAGGCTGGAAGCTTTCTTT. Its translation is CASSFGRGRLEAFF.

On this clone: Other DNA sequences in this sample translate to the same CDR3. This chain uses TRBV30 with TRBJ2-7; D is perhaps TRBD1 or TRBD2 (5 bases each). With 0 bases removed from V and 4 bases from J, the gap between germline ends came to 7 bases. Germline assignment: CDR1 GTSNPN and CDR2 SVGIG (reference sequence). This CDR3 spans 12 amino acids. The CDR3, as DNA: TGTGCCTGGAGTGTTGGGGGATACGAGCAGTACTTC. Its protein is CAWSVGGYEQYF.

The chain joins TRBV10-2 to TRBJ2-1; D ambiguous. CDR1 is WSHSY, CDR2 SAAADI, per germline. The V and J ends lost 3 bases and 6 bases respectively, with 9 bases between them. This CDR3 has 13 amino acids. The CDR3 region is CASSEVAPNEQFF. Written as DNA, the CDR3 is TGCGCCAGCAGTGAAGTGGCCCCCAATGAGCAGTTCTTC.

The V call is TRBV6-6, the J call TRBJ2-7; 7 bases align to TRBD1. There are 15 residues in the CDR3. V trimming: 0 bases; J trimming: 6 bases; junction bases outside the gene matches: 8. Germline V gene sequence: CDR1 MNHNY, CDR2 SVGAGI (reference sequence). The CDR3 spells CASSYSTGSNSEQYF. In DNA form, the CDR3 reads TGTGCCAGCAGTTACTCGACAGGGTCGAATAGCGAGCAGTACTTC.

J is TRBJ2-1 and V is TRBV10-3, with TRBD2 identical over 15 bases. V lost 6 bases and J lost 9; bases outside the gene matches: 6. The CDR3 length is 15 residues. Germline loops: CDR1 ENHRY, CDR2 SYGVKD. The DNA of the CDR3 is TGTGCCATCAGGGGGACTAGCGGGGGGCCAGGTGAGCAGTTCTTC. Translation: CAIRGTSGGPGEQFF.

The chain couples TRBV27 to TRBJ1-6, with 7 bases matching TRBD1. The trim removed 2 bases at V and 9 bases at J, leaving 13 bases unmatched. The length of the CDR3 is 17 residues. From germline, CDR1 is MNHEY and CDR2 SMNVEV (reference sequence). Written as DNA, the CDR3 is TGTGCCAGCAGTTTAATATCCCCCCGACAGGGCTCTTCACCCCTCCACTTT. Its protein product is CASSLISPRQGSSPLHF.

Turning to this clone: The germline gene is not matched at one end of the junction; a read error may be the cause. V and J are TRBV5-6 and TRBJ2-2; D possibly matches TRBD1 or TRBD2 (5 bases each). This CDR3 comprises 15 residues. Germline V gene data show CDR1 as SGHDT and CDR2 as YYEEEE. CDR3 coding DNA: TGTGCCAGCAGCTTGGGGGTGAGGGGCACCGGAGAGCTGTTTTTT. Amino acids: CASSLGVRGTGELFF.

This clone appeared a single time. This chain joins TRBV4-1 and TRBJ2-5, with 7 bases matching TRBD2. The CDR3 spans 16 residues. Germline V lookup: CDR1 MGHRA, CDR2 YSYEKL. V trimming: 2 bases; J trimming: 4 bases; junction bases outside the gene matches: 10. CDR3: CASSQRDGGRGETQYF. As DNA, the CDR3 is TGCGCCAGCAGCCAAAGGGACGGGGGGAGGGGAGAGACCCAGTACTTC.

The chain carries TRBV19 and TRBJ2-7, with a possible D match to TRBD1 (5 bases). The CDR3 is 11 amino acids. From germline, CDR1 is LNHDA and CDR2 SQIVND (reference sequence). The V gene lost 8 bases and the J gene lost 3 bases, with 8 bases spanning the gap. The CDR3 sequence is CASGQLYEQYF. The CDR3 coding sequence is TGTGCCAGTGGACAACTCTACGAGCAGTACTTC. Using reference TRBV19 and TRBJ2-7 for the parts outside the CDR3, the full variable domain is DGGITQSPKYLFRKEGQNVTLSCEQNLNHDAMYWYRQDPGQGLRLIYYSQIVNDFQKGDIAEGYSVSREKKESFPLTVTSAQKNPTAFYLCASGQLYEQYFGPGTRLTVT.

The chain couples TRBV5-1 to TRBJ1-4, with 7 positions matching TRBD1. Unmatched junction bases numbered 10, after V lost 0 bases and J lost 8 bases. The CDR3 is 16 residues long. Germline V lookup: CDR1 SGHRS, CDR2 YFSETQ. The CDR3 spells CASSLARGGNGEKLFF. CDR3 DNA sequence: TGCGCCAGCAGCTTGGCCAGGGGGGGGAACGGAGAAAAACTGTTTTTT.

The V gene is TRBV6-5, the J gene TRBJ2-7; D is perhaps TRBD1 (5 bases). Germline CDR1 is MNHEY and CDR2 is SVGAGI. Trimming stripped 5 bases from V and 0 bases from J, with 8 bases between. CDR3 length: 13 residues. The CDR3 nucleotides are TGTGCCAGCAGTAAAGGGGCCTCCTACGAGCAGTACTTC. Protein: CASSKGASYEQYF.